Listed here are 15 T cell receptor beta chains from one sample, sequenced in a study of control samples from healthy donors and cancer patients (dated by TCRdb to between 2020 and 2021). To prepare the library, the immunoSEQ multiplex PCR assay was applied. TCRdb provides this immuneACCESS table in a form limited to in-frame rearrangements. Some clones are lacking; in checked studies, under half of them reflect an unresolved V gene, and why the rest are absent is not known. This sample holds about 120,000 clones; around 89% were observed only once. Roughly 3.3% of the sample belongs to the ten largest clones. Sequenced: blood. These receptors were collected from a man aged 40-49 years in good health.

The CDR3 DNA reads TGCGCCAGCAGTGGAGGGACAGGGGCTTTCACTGAAGCTTTCTTT. Amino acids: CASSGGTGAFTEAFF. V and J are TRBV5-1 and TRBJ1-1; 10 bases map to TRBD1. The CDR3 covers 15 residues. Germline V lookup: CDR1 SGHRS, CDR2 YFSETQ. With 5 bases clipped from V and 4 bases from J, the junction kept 8 bases outside the gene matches.

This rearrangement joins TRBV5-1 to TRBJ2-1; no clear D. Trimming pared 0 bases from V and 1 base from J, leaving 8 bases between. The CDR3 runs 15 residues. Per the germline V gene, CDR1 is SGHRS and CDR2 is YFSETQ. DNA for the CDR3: TGCGCCAGCAGCTTGGGGGCGGCTTCCTACAATGAGCAGTTCTTC. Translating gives CASSLGAASYNEQFF.

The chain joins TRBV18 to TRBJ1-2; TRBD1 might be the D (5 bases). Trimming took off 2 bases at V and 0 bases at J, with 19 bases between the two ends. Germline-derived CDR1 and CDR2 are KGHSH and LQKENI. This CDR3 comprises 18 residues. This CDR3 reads CASSPTSPRQTANYGYTF. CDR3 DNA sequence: TGTGCCAGCTCACCAACTTCCCCACGACAGACCGCTAACTATGGCTACACCTTC.

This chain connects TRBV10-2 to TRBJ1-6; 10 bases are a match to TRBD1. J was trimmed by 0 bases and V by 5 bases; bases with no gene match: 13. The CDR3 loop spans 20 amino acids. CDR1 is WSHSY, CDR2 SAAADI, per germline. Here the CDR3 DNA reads TGCGCCAGCAGTTTGGACAGGGGGATTTCAAGGAGCTCCTATAATTCACCCCTCCACTTT. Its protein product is CASSLDRGISRSSYNSPLHF.

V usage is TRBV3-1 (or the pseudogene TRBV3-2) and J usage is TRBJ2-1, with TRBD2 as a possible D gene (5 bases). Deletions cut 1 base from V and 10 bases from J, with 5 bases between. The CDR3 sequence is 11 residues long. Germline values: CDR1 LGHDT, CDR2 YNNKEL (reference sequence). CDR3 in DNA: TGTGCCAGCAGCCAAGGAGGGGAGCAGTTCTTC. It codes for CASSQGGEQFF.

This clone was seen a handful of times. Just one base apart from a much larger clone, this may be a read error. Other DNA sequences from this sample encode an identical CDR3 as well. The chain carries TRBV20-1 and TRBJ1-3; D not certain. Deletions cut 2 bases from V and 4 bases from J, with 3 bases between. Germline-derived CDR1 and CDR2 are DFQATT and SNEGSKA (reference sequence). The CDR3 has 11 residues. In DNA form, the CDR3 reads TGCAGTGCTAGAACCGGAAACACCATATATTTT. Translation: CSARTGNTIYF.

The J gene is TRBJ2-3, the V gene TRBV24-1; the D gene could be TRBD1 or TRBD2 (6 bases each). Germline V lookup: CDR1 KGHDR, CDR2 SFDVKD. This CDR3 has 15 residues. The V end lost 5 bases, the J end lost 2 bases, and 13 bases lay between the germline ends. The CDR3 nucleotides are TGTGCCACCAGTGGTGGCAGGGGACTCACAGATACGCAGTATTTT. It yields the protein CATSGGRGLTDTQYF.

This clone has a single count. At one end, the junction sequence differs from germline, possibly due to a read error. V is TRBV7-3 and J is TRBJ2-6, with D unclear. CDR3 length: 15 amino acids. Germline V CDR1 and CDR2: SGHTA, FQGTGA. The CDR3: CASSLTPSGANVLTF. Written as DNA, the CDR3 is TGTGCCAGCAGCCTAACACCCTCTGGGGCCAACGTCCTGACTTTC.

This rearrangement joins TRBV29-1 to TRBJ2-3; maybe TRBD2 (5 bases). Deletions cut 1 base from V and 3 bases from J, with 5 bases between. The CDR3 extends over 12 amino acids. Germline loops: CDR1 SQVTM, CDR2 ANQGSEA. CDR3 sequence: CSVEGRTDTQYF. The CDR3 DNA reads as TGCAGCGTTGAAGGGAGGACAGATACGCAGTATTTT.

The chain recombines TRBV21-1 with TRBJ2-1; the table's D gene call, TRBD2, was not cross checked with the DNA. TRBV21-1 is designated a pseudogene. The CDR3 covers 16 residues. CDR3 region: CASSKGRVSSYNEQFF. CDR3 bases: TGTGCCAGCAGCAAAGGACGGGTGAGCTCCTACAATGAGCAGTTCTTC.

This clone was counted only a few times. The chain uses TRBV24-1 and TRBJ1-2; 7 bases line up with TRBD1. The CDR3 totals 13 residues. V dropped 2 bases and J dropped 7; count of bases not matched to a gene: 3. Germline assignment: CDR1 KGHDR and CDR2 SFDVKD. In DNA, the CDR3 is TGTGCCACCAGTGATTATACAGGGGCTGGCTACACCTTC. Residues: CATSDYTGAGYTF.

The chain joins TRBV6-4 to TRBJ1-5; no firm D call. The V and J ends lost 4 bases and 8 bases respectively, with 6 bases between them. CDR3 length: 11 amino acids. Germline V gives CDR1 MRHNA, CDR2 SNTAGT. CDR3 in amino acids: CASSGWEPQHF. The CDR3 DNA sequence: TGTGCCAGCAGTGGGTGGGAGCCCCAGCATTTT.

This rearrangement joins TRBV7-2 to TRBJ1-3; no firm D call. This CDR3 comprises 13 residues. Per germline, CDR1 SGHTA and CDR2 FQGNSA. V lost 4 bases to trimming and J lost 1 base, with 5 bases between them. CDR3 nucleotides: TGTGCCAGCAGCTCAAGATCTGGAAACACCATATATTTT. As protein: CASSSRSGNTIYF.

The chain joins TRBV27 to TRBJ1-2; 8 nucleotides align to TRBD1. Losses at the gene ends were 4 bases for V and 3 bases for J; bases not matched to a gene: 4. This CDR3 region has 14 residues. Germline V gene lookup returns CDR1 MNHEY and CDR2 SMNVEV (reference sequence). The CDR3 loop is CASSSHRGDYGYTF. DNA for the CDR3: TGTGCCAGCAGTTCCCACAGGGGGGACTATGGCTACACCTTC.

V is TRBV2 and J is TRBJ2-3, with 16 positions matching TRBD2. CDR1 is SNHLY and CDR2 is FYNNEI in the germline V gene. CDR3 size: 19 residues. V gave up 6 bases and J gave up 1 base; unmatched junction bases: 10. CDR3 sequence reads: CASRTGLAGGPSGTDTQYF. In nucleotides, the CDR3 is TGTGCCAGCAGAACGGGACTAGCGGGGGGGCCGTCGGGCACAGATACGCAGTATTTT.